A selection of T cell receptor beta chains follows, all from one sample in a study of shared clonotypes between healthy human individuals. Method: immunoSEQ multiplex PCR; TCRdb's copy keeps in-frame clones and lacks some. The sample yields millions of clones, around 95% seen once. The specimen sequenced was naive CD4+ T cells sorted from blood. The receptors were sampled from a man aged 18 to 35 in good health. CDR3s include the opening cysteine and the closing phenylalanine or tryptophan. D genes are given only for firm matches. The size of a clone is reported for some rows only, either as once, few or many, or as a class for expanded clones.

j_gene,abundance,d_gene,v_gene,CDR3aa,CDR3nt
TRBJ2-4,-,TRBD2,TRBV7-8,CASSQGAGVGAKNIQYF,TGTGCCAGCAGCCAAGGGGCGGGGGTAGGGGCCAAAAACATTCAGTACTTC
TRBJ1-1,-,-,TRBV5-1,CASSYTGTWIQAFF,TGCGCCAGCAGCTATACCGGGACATGGATACAAGCTTTCTTT
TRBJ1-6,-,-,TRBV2,CASSEGESNSPLHF,TGTGCCAGCAGTGAAGGGGAATCTAATTCACCCCTCCACTTT
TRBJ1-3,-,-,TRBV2,CASSESPKNTIYF,TGTGCCAGCAGTGAAAGTCCTAAAAACACCATATATTTT
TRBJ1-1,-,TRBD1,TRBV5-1,CASSSTGGNTEAFF,TGCGCCAGCAGCTCAACAGGGGGGAACACTGAAGCTTTCTTT
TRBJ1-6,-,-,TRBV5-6,CASSLRYGTYNSPLHF,TGTGCCAGCAGCTTGAGGTATGGGACCTATAATTCACCCCTCCACTTT
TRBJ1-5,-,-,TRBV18,CASSPPGGVNQPQHF,TGTGCCAGCTCACCACCGGGGGGGGTCAACCAGCCCCAGCATTTT
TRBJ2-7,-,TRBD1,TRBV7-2,CASTHGTGAYEQYF,TGTGCCAGCACCCACGGGACAGGGGCCTACGAGCAGTACTTC
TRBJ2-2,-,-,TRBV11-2,CASSSHRHPNTGELFF,TGTGCCAGCAGCTCACACAGACACCCGAACACCGGGGAGCTGTTTTTT
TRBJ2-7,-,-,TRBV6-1,CASSQAGPSSYEQYF,TGTGCCAGCAGCCAAGCGGGCCCAAGCTCCTACGAGCAGTACTTC
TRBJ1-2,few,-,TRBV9,CASSGDRVGYTF,TGTGCCAGCAGCGGTGACCGGGTCGGCTACACCTTC
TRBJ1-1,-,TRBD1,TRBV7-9,CASRRRDSLNTEAFF,TGTGCCAGCAGGCGAAGGGACAGTTTGAACACTGAAGCTTTCTTT
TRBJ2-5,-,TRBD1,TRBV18,CASSTGEETQYF,TGTGCCAGCTCAACAGGGGAAGAGACCCAGTACTTC
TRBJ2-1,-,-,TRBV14,CASSRQGYEQFF,TGTGCCAGCAGCCGGCAGGGTTACGAGCAGTTCTTC
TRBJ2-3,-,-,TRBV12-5,CASGLGWTTLTSTDTQYF,TGTGCTAGTGGTTTGGGCTGGACCACACTAACTAGCACAGATACGCAGTATTTT
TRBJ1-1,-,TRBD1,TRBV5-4,CASSLGAGGNTEAFF,TGTGCCAGCAGCTTGGGAGCAGGGGGCAACACTGAAGCTTTCTTT
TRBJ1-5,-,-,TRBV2,CASSREQVENQPQHF,TGTGCCAGCAGTAGGGAACAGGTTGAAAATCAGCCCCAGCATTTT
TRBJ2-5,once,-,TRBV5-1,CASSRGGQQETQYF,TGCGCCAGCAGCAGGGGCGGTCAACAAGAGACCCAGTACTTC
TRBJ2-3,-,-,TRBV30,CACKGHPQNTDTQYF,TGTGCCTGCAAAGGGCACCCCCAGAACACAGATACGCAGTATTTT
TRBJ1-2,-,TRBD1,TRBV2,CASSGRQGSNYGYTF,TGTGCCAGCAGTGGGAGACAGGGCTCGAACTATGGCTACACCTTC
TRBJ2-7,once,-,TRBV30,CAWSGRTVRDEQYF,TGTGCCTGGAGTGGGAGGACGGTGAGGGACGAGCAGTACTTC
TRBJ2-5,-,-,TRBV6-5,CASSPVETQYF,TGTGCCAGCAGCCCTGTAGAGACCCAGTACTTC
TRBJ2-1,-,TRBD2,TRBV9,CASSVEWSGRGGNEQFF,TGTGCCAGCAGCGTAGAATGGAGCGGGAGAGGCGGCAATGAGCAGTTCTTC
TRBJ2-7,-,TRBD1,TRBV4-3,CASSGYRGSFYEQYF,TGCGCCAGCAGCGGTTACAGGGGGTCTTTCTACGAGCAGTACTTC
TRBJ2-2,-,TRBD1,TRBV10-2,CASSKDRDRVKAGELFF,TGCGCCAGCAGTAAGGACCGGGACAGGGTCAAGGCCGGGGAGCTGTTTTTT
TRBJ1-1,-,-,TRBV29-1,CSVDRQGRNTEAFF,TGCAGCGTTGATCGGCAGGGTAGGAACACTGAAGCTTTCTTT
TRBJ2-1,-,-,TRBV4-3,CASSQDIRDNEQFF,TGCGCCAGCAGCCAAGATATCAGGGACAATGAGCAGTTCTTC
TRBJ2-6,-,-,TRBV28,CASRDSSGANVLTF,TGTGCCAGCAGGGACAGCTCTGGGGCCAACGTCCTGACTTTC
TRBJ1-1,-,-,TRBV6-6,CASRPSETVGKAFF,TGTGCCAGCAGACCCTCGGAGACAGTCGGAAAAGCTTTCTTT
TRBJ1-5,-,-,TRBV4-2,CASSQNTVSSNQPQHF,TGTGCCAGCAGCCAGAATACAGTGTCAAGCAATCAGCCCCAGCATTTT
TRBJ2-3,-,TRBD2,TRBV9,CASSGAGGPSDTQYF,TGTGCCAGCAGCGGGGCGGGAGGGCCGTCAGATACGCAGTATTTT
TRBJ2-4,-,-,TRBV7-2,CASSFGWGPKNIQYF,TGTGCCAGCAGCTTTGGTTGGGGCCCCAAAAACATTCAGTACTTC
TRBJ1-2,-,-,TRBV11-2,CASSLDTGFNYGYTF,TGTGCCAGCAGCTTAGATACCGGGTTTAACTATGGCTACACCTTC
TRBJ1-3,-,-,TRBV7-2,CASSLRGVDTIYF,TGTGCCAGCAGCTTAAGAGGGGTGGACACCATATATTTT
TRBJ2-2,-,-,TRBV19,CASRIGAREPGELFF,TGTGCCTCCCGAATAGGGGCGCGAGAACCCGGGGAGCTGTTTTTT
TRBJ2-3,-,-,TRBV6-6,CASRTLGGGGTDTQYF,TGTGCCAGCAGGACGTTGGGCGGAGGGGGCACAGATACGCAGTATTTT
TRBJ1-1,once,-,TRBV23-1,CASSLFGRKSRAEAFF,TGCGCCAGCAGTCTTTTCGGGAGGAAAAGTAGAGCTGAAGCTTTCTTT
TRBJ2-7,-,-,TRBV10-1,CASRRDSSSYEQYF,TGCGCCAGCAGGCGGGACTCCAGCTCCTACGAGCAGTACTTC